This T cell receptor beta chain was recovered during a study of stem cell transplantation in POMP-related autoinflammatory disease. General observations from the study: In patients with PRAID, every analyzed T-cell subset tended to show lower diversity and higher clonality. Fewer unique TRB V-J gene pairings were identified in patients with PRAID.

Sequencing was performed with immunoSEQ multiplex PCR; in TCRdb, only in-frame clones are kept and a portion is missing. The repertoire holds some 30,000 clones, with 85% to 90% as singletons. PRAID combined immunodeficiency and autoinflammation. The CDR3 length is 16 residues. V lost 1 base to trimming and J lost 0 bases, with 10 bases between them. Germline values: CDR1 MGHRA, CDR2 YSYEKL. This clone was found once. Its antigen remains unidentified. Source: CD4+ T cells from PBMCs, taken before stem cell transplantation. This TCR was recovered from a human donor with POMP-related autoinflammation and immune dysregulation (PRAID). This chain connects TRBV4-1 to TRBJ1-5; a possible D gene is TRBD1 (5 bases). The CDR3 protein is CASSQGWGYSNQPQHF. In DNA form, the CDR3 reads TGCGCCAGCAGCCAAGGTTGGGGGTATAGCAATCAGCCCCAGCATTTT.